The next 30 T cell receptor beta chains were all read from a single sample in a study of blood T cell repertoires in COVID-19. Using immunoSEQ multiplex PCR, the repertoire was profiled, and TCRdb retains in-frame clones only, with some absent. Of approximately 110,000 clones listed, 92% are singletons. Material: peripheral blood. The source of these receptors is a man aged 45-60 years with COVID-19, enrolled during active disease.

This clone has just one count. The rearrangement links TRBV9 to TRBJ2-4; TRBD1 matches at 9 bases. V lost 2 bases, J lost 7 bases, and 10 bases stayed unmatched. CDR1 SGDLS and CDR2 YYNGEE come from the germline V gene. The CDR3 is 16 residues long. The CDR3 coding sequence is TGTGCCAGCAGCGTGGGGGACAGGGCAAGGGGCAACATTCAGTACTTC. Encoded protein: CASSVGDRARGNIQYF.

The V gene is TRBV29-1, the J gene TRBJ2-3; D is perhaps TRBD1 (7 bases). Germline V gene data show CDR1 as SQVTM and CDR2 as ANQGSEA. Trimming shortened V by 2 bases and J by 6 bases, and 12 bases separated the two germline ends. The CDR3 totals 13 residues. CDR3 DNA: TGCAGCGTTGAAACAGGGGAGGCGGATACGCAGTATTTT. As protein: CSVETGEADTQYF.

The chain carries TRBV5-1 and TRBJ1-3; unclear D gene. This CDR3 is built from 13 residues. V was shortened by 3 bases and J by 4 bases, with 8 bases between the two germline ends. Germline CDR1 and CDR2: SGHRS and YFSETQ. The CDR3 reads CASSSTRGNTIYF. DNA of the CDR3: TGCGCCAGCAGCTCGACACGGGGAAACACCATATATTTT.

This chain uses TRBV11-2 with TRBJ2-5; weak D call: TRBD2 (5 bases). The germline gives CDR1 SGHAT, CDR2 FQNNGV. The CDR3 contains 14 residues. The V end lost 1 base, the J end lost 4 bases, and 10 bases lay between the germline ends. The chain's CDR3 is CASSLVVSAETQYF. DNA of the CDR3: TGTGCCAGCAGCTTAGTGGTTAGCGCAGAGACCCAGTACTTC.

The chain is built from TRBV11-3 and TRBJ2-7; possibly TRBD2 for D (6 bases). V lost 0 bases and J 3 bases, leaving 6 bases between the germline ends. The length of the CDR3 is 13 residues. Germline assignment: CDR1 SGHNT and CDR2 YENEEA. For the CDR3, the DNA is TGTGCCAGCAGCTTAGAGGAGGGCTACGAGCAGTACTTC. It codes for CASSLEEGYEQYF.

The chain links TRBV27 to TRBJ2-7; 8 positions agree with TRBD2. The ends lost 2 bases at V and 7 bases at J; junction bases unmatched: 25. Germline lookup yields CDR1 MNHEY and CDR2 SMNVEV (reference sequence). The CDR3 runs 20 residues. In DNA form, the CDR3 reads TGTGCCAGCAGTTTAGCCCCCCCGGGGGGGCGAAAGCGGCTGAGGGGAGAGCAGTACGTC. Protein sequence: CASSLAPPGGRKRLRGEQYV.

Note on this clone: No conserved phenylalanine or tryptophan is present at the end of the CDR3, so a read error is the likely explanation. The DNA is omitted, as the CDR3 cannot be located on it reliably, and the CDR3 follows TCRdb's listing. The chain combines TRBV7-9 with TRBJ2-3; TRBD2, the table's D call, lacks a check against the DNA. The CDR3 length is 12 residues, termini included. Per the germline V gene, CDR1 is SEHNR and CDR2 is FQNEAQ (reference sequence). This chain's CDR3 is CASSRIATGSLY.

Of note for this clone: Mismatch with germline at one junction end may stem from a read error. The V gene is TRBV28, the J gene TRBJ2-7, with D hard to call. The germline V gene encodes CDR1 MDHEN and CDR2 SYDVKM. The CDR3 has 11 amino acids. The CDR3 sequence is CATSPRLEQYF. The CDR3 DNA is TGTGCCACCAGTCCCAGGCTCGAGCAGTACTTC.

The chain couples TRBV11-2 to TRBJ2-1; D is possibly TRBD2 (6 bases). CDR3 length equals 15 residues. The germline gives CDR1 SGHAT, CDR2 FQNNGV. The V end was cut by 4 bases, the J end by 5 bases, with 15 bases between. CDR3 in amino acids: CASSWLPSANNEQFF. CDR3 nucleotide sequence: TGTGCCAGCAGCTGGCTTCCTAGCGCCAACAATGAGCAGTTCTTC.

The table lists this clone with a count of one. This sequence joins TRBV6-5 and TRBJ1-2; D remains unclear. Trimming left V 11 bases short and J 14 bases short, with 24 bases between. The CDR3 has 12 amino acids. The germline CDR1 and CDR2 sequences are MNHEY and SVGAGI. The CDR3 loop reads CASRDIAASRTF. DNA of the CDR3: TGTGCCTCTAGAGACATCGCGGCTAGCAGAACCTTC.

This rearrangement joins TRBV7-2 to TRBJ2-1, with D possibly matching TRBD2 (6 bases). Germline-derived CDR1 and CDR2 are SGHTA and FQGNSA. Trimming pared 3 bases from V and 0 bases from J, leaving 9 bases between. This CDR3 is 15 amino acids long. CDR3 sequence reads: CASSLERASYNEQFF. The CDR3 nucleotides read TGTGCCAGCAGCTTGGAGCGGGCCTCCTACAATGAGCAGTTCTTC.

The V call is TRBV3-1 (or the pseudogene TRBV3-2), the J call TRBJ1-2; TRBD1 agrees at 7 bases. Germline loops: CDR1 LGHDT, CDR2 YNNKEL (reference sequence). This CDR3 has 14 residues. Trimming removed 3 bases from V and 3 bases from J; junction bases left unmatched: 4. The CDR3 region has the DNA TGTGCCAGCAGCCATCAAGACAGGGACTATGGCTACACCTTC. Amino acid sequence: CASSHQDRDYGYTF.

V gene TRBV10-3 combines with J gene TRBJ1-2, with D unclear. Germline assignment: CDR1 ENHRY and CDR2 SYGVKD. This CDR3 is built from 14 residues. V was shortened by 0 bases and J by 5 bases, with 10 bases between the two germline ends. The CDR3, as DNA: TGTGCCATCAGTGAGTCGGCTGTGAATTATGGCTACACCTTC. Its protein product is CAISESAVNYGYTF.

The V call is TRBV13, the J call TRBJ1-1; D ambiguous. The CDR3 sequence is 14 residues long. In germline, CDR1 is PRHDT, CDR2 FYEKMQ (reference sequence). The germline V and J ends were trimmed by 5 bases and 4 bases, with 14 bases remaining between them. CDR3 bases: TGTGCCAGCAGCGTCTTGATGGAGGGCACTGAAGCTTTCTTT. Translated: CASSVLMEGTEAFF.

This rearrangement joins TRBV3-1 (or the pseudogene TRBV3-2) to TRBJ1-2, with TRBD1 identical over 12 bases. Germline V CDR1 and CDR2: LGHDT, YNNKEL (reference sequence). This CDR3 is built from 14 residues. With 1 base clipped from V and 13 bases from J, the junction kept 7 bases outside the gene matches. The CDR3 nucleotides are TGTGCCAGCAGCCAAGCCGGGACAGGGGGCTGGAGCACCTTC. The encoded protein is CASSQAGTGGWSTF.

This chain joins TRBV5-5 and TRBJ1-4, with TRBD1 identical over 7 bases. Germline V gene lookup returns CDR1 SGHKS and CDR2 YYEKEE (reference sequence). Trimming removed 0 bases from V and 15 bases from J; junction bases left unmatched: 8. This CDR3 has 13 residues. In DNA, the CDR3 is TGTGCCAGCAGCTTGGACCCTAGGGACAGATTGTTTTTT. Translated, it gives CASSLDPRDRLFF.

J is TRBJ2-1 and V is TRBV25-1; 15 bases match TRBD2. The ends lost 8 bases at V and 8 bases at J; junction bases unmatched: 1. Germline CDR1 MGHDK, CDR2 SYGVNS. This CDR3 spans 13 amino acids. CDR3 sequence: CASGLAGGDEQFF. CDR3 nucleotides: TGTGCCAGCGGACTAGCGGGAGGGGATGAGCAGTTCTTC.

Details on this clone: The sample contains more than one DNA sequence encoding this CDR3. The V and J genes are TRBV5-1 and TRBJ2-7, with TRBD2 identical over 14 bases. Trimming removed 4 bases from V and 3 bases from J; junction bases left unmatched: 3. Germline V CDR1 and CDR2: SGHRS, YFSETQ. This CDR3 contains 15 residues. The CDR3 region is CASSLGTSGSYEQYF. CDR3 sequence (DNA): TGCGCCAGCAGCCTAGGGACTAGCGGGAGCTACGAGCAGTACTTC.

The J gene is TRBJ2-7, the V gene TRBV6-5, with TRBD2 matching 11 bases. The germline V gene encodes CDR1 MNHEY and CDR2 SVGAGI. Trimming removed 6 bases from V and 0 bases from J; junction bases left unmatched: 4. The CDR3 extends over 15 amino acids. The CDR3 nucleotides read TGTGCCAGCAGCCAGACTAGCGGGAACTCCTACGAGCAGTACGTC. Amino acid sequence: CASSQTSGNSYEQYV.

The CDR3 reads CASSGHKSGNTIYF. The DNA of the CDR3 is TGTGCCAGCAGTGGACACAAATCTGGAAACACCATATATTTT. The rearrangement links TRBV2 to TRBJ1-3; D unclear. Germline V gene lookup returns CDR1 SNHLY and CDR2 FYNNEI. This CDR3 has 14 amino acids. V gave up 4 bases and J gave up 1 base, with 8 bases separating them.

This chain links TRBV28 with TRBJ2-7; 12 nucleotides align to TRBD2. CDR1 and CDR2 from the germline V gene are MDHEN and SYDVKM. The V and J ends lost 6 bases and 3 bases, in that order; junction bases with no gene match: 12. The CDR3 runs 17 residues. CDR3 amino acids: CASSYESSGRAVYEQYF. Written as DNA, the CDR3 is TGTGCCAGCAGCTACGAGTCTAGCGGGAGGGCCGTCTACGAGCAGTACTTC.

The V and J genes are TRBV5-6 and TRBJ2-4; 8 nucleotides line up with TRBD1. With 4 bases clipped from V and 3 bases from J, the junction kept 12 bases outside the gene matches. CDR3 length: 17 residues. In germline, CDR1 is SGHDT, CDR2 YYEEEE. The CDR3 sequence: CASSLMGGDRGKNIQYF. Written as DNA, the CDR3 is TGTGCCAGCAGCCTGATGGGGGGCGACAGGGGCAAAAACATTCAGTACTTC.

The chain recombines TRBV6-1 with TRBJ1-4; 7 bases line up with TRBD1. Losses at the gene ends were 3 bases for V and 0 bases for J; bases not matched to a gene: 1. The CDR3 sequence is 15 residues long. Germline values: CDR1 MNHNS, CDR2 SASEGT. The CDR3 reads CASSETGTTNEKLFF. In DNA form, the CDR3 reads TGTGCCAGCAGTGAGACAGGGACAACTAATGAAAAACTGTTTTTT.

The CDR3 protein is CASSFRSASYTF. CDR3 bases: TGTGCCAGCAGCTTCCGGTCCGCTAGCTACACCTTC. The genes are TRBV5-6 and TRBJ1-2; D not certain. In germline, CDR1 is SGHDT, CDR2 YYEEEE. This CDR3 is built from 12 residues. Trimming shortened V by 2 bases and J by 9 bases, and 11 bases separated the two germline ends.

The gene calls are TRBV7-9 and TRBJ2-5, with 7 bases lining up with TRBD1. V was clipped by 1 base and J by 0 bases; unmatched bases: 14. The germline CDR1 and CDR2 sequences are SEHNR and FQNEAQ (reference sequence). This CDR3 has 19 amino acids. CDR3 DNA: TGTGCCAGCAGCTTAGAGCGTAGAGGGGCGGACAGGTACCAAGAGACCCAGTACTTC. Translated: CASSLERRGADRYQETQYF.

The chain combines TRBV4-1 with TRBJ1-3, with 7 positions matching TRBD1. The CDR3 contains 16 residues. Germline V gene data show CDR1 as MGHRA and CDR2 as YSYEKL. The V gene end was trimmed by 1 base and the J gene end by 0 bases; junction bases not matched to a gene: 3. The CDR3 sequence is CASSQVGGFSGNTIYF. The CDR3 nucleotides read TGCGCCAGCAGCCAAGTAGGGGGCTTCTCTGGAAACACCATATATTTT.

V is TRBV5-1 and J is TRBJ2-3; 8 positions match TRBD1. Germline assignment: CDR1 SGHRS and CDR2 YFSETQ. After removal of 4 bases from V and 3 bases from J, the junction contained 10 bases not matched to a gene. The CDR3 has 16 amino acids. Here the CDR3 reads CASSLVRQGRTDTQYF. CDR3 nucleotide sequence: TGCGCCAGCAGCCTTGTTCGACAGGGGAGGACAGATACGCAGTATTTT.

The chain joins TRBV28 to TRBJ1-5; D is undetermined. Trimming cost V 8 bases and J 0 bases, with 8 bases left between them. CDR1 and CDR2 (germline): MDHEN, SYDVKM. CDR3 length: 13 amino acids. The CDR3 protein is CASFTNSNQPQHF. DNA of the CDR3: TGTGCCAGCTTCACTAATAGCAATCAGCCCCAGCATTTT.

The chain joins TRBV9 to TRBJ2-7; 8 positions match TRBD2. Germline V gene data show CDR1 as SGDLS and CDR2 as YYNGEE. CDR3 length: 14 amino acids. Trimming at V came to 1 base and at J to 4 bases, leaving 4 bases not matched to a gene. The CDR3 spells CASSVSSGGYEQYF. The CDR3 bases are TGTGCCAGCAGCGTATCAAGCGGGGGTTACGAGCAGTACTTC. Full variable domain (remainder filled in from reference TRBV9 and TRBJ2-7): DSGVTQTPKHLITATGQRVTLRCSPRSGDLSVYWYQQSLDQGLQFLIQYYNGEERAKGNILERFSAQQFPDLHSELNLSSLELGDSALYFCASSVSSGGYEQYFGPGTRLTVT.

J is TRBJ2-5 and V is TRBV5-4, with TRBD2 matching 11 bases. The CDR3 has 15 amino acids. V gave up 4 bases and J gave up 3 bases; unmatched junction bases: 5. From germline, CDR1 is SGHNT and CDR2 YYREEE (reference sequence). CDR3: CASSGGTSGEETQYF. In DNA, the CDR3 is TGTGCCAGCAGCGGAGGGACTAGCGGTGAAGAGACCCAGTACTTC. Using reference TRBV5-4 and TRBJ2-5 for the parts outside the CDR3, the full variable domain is ETGVTQSPTHLIKTRGQQVTLRCSSQSGHNTVSWYQQALGQGPQFIFQYYREEENGRGNFPPRFSGLQFPNYSSELNVNALELDDSALYLCASSGGTSGEETQYFGPGTRLLVL.